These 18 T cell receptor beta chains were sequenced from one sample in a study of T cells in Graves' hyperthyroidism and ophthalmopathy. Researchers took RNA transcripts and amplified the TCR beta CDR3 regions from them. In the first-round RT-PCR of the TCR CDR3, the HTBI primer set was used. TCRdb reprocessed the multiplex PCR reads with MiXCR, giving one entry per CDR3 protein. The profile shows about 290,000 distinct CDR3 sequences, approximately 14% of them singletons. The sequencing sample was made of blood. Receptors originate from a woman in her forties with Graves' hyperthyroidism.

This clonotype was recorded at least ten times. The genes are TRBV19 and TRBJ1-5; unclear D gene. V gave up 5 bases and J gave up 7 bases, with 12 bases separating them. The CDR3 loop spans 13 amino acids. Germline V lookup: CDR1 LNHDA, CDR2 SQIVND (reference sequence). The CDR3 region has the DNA TGTGCCAGTAGTTTGACCTGGGAGCAGCCCCAGCATTTT. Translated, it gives CASSLTWEQPQHF. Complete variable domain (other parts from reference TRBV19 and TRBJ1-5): DGGITQSPKYLFRKEGQNVTLSCEQNLNHDAMYWYRQDPGQGLRLIYYSQIVNDFQKGDIAEGYSVSREKKESFPLTVTSAQKNPTAFYLCASSLTWEQPQHFGDGTRLSIL.

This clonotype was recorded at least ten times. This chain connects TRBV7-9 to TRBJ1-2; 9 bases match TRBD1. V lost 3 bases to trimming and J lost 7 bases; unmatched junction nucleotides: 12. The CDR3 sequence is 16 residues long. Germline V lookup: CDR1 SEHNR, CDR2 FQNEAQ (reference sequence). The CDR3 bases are TGTGCCAGCAGCTTTAGCATGGGACAGGGTCGAGGTGGCTACACCTTC. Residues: CASSFSMGQGRGGYTF.

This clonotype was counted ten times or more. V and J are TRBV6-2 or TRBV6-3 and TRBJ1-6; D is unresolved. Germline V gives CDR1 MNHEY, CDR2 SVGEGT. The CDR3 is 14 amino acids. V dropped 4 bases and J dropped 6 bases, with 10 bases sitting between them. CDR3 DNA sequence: TGTGCCAGCAGTTGGGGAGCGTTTAATTCACCCCTCCACTTT. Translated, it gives CASSWGAFNSPLHF.

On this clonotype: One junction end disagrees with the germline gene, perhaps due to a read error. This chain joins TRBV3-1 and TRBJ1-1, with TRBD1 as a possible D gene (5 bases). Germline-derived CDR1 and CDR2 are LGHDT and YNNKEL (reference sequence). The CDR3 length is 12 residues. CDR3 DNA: TGTGCCAGTAGCCAGGGCGGCAGGGAGGCTTTCTTT. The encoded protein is CASSQGGREAFF.

CDR3 in amino acids: CASSVGVGGANEQFF. For the CDR3, the DNA is TGTGCCAGCAGCGTAGGGGTGGGGGGGGCCAATGAGCAGTTCTTC. This rearrangement joins TRBV9 to TRBJ2-1, with TRBD2 as a possible D gene (7 bases). V was clipped by 0 bases and J by 6 bases, with 13 bases between them. Germline CDR1 is SGDLS and CDR2 is YYNGEE. This CDR3 has 15 residues.

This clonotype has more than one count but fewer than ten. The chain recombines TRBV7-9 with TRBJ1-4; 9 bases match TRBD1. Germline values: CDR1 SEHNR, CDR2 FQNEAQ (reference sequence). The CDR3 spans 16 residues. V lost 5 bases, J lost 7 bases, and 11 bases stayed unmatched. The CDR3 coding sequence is TGTGCCAGCAGCGGCGGTGTCGGGACAGGGATTGAAAAACTGTTTTTT. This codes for CASSGGVGTGIEKLFF.

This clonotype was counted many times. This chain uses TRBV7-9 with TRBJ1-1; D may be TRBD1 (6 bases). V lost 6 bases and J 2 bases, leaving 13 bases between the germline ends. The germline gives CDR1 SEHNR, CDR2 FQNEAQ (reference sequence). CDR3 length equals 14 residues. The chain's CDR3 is CASRLSRGNTEAFF. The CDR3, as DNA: TGTGCCAGCAGACTCAGCAGGGGAAACACTGAAGCTTTCTTT.

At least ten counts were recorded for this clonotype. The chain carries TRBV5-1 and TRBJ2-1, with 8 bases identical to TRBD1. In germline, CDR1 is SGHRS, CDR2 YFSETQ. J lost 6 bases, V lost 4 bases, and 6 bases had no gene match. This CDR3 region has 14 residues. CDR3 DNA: TGCGCCAGCAGCGGACAGGGTCCGGGCAATGAGCAGTTCTTC. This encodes CASSGQGPGNEQFF.

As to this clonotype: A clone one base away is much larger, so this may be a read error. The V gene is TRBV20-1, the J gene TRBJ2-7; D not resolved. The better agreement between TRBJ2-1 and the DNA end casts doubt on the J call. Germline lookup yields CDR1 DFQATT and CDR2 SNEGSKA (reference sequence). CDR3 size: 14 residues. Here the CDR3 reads CSARGTATSYEQFF. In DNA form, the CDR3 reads TGCAGTGCTAGAGGTACTGCTACTTCCTACGAGCAGTTCTTC.

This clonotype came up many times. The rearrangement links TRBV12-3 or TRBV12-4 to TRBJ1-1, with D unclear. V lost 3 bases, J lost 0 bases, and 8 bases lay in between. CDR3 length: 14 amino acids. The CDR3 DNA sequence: TGTGCCAGCAGTTTTTCGGGATTGAACACTGAAGCTTTCTTT. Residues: CASSFSGLNTEAFF.

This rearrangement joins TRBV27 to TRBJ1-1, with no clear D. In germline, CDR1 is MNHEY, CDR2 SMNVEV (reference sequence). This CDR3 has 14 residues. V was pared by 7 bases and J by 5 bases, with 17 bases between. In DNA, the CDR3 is TGTGCCAGCACCTCGGGAGGTGGATGGACTGAAGCTTTCTTT. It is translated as CASTSGGGWTEAFF.

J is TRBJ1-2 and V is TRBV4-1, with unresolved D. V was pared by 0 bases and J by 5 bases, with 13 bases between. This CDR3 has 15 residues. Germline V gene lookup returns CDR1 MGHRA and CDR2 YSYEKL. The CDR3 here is CASSQDSVLAYGYTF. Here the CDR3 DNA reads TGCGCCAGCAGCCAAGATAGCGTGCTCGCGTATGGCTACACCTTC.

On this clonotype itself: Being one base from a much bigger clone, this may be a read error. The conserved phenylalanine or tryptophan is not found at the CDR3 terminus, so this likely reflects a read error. The CDR3: CASSLSDSSYNEQFL. In DNA, the CDR3 is TGTGCCAGCAGCTTAAGCGATAGCTCCTACAATGAGCAGTTCCTC. This chain links TRBV5-6 with TRBJ2-1, with unresolved D. The germline V gene has CDR1 SGHDT and CDR2 YYEEEE. V was trimmed by 2 bases and J by 0 bases, leaving 9 bases between them. There are 15 residues in the CDR3.

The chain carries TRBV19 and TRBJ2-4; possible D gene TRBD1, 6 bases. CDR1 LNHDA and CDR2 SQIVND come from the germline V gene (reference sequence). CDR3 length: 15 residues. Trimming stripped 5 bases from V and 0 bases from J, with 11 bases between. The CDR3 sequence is CASSLGAQAKNIQYF. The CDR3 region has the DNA TGTGCCAGTAGTCTGGGGGCACAAGCCAAAAACATTCAGTACTTC.

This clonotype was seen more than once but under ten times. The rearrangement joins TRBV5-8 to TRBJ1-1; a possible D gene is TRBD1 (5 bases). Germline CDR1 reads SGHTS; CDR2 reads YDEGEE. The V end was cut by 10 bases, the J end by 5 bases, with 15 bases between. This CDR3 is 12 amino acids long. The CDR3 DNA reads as TGTGCCCACAGCGGGGGTGGGACTGAAGCTTTCTTT. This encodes CAHSGGGTEAFF.

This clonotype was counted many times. The chain's CDR3 is CASREEGGGSNQPQHF. The CDR3 DNA reads as TGTGCCAGCAGGGAGGAAGGGGGAGGAAGCAATCAGCCCCAGCATTTT. The chain joins TRBV6-1 to TRBJ1-5; TRBD1 is a possible D gene (6 bases). The V gene lost 6 bases and the J gene lost 1 base, with 16 bases spanning the gap. Germline loops: CDR1 MNHNS, CDR2 SASEGT. The CDR3 sequence is 16 residues long.

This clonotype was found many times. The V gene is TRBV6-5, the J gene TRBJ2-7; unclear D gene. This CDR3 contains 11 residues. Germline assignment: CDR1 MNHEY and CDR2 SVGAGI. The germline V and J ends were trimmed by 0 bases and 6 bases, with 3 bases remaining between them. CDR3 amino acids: CASSYSTEQYF. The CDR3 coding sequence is TGTGCCAGCAGTTACTCTACCGAGCAGTACTTC.

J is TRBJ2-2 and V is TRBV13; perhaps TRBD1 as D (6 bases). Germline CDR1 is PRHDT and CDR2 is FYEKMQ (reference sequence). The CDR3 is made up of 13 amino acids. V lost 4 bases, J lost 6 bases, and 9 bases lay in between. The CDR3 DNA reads TGTGCCAGCAGCTCCAGGGGCCCCGGGGAGCTGTTTTTT. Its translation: CASSSRGPGELFF.